These 11 T cell receptor beta chains came from one sample sequenced in a study of shared clonotypes between healthy human individuals. TCRdb keeps only in-frame clones here, not all; method: immunoSEQ multiplex PCR. The table includes 2 million to 2.5 million clones, over 85% detected once. Sequencing was performed on naive CD4+ T cells from PBMCs. Subset specified: CD45RA+ positively selected. These receptors all come from a man between 18 and 35 years old in good health. Some clones in this sample may be carry-over from other donors' samples.

The chain couples TRBV5-6 to TRBJ2-7; D call uncertain. The CDR3 totals 16 residues. In germline, CDR1 is SGHDT, CDR2 YYEEEE. Trimming pared 2 bases from V and 5 bases from J, leaving 20 bases between. CDR3 nucleotides: TGTGCCAGCAGCTTTTCCCCTCGATTGGAACAGCACGAGCAGTACTTC. Protein: CASSFSPRLEQHEQYF. The full variable domain, in which reference TRBV5-6 and TRBJ2-7 provide the parts outside the CDR3, is DAGVTQSPTHLIKTRGQQVTLRCSPKSGHDTVSWYQQALGQGPQFIFQYYEEEERQRGNFPDRFSGHQFPNYSSELNVNALLLGDSALYLCASSFSPRLEQHEQYFGPGTRLTVT.

The V gene is TRBV5-4, the J gene TRBJ1-1; no clear D gene. The CDR3 totals 15 residues. Trimming took off 2 bases at V and 3 bases at J, with 14 bases between the two ends. Germline loops: CDR1 SGHNT, CDR2 YYREEE (reference sequence). CDR3 sequence reads: CASSLGRSIDTEAFF. The CDR3 DNA reads TGTGCCAGCAGCTTAGGGAGGTCGATAGACACTGAAGCTTTCTTT.

This chain links TRBV10-3 with TRBJ1-2; no firm D call. CDR1 is ENHRY, CDR2 SYGVKD, per germline. V gave up 3 bases and J gave up 0 bases, with 11 bases separating them. CDR3 length: 15 amino acids. The CDR3, as DNA: TGTGCCATCAGTGACGTCCAGGAAACTAACTATGGCTACACCTTC. Translation: CAISDVQETNYGYTF.

The chain uses TRBV5-6 and TRBJ2-7; D is perhaps TRBD1 (5 bases). The CDR3 covers 15 residues. Germline values: CDR1 SGHDT, CDR2 YYEEEE. V was clipped by 4 bases and J by 4 bases, with 18 bases between them. The CDR3 is CASSRRSFGAYEQYF. The CDR3 DNA is TGTGCCAGCAGCCGACGTTCATTTGGGGCATACGAGCAGTACTTC.

The sample holds a few counts of this clone. The CDR3 bases are TGCGCCAGCAGCCAAGAGGGGTACGTCATGAACACTGAAGCTTTCTTT. Protein: CASSQEGYVMNTEAFF. The chain carries TRBV4-1 and TRBJ1-1; D is unclear. The CDR3 has 16 residues. Looked up from germline, CDR1 is MGHRA and CDR2 is YSYEKL. Trimming removed 0 bases from V and 0 bases from J, with 11 bases in between.

The chain links TRBV30 to TRBJ2-5; possible D gene TRBD1, 6 bases. The ends were cut back, 2 bases at V and 1 base at J, with 11 bases in the middle. CDR1 is GTSNPN and CDR2 is SVGIG in the germline V gene (reference sequence). The CDR3 sequence is 14 residues long. The CDR3 region has the DNA TGTGCCTGGAGTATCCACAGGGTCCAAGAGACCCAGTACTTC. Protein: CAWSIHRVQETQYF.

V usage is TRBV5-8 and J usage is TRBJ2-1; the D gene is possibly TRBD2 (5 bases). Germline V gene lookup returns CDR1 SGHTS and CDR2 YDEGEE. Trimming left V 6 bases short and J 9 bases short, with 16 bases between. The CDR3 loop spans 13 amino acids. The CDR3 bases are TGTGCCAGCAACCAGAGGGATCTGTCTGAGCAGTTCTTC. Translating it yields CASNQRDLSEQFF.

This rearrangement joins TRBV7-3 to TRBJ2-1; 9 nucleotides align to TRBD2. The CDR3 length is 14 residues. V gave up 5 bases and J gave up 10 bases; unmatched junction bases: 9. CDR1 SGHTA and CDR2 FQGTGA come from the germline V gene. The chain's CDR3 is CASSASGTSSEQFF. The CDR3 DNA follows: TGTGCCAGCAGCGCCTCCGGGACTAGCAGCGAGCAGTTCTTC.

The CDR3 here is CASSPDRGNEKLFF. The CDR3 DNA reads as TGTGCCAGCAGCCCAGACAGGGGGAATGAAAAACTGTTTTTT. J is TRBJ1-4 and V is TRBV28, with 9 bases lining up with TRBD1. CDR3 length: 14 residues. The germline CDR1 and CDR2 sequences are MDHEN and SYDVKM. Trimming at V came to 6 bases and at J to 5 bases, leaving 4 bases not matched to a gene. The full variable domain, its missing parts supplied by reference TRBV28 and TRBJ1-4, is DVKVTQSSRYLVKRTGEKVFLECVQDMDHENMFWYRQDPGLGLRLIYFSYDVKMKEKGDIPEGYSVSREKKERFSLILESASTNQTSMYLCASSPDRGNEKLFFGSGTQLSVL.

The CDR3 DNA sequence: TGCGCCAGCAGCCAAGGGGACAGAACCTATGGCTACACCTTC. Encoded protein: CASSQGDRTYGYTF. The V and J genes are TRBV4-1 and TRBJ1-2, with TRBD1 matching over 7 bases. Per the germline V gene, CDR1 is MGHRA and CDR2 is YSYEKL. This CDR3 contains 14 residues. V gave up 1 base and J gave up 4 bases; unmatched junction bases: 3.

The chain uses TRBV15 and TRBJ2-7; 14 nucleotides line up with TRBD2. The CDR3 is made up of 15 amino acids. The V and J ends lost 5 bases and 9 bases, in that order; junction bases with no gene match: 9. Germline CDR1 reads LNHNV; CDR2 reads YYDKDF (reference sequence). CDR3 region: CATSGGPGLAGVQYF. The CDR3 nucleotides read TGTGCCACCAGCGGTGGACCGGGACTAGCGGGAGTGCAGTACTTC. Based on the CDR3 plus reference TRBV15 and TRBJ2-7, the full variable domain is DAMVIQNPRYQVTQFGKPVTLSCSQTLNHNVMYWYQQKSSQAPKLLFHYYDKDFNNEADTPDNFQSRRPNTSFCFLDIRSPGLGDTAMYLCATSGGPGLAGVQYFGPGTRLTVT.